These T cell receptor beta chains were read from a single sample in a study of OX40 agonist ivuxolimab in advanced cancers. Only in-frame clones appear in the TCRdb table, and some are missing; sequencing was by immunoSEQ multiplex PCR. The sample carries roughly 42,000 clones, 65% to 90% recorded once. Sample: CD4+ or CD8+ T cells sorted from blood, taken in a trial of the OX40 agonist ivuxolimab. All receptors come from an adult with an advanced solid tumor such as melanoma, head and neck, liver or kidney cancer. Each CDR3 is given with its conserved first and last residue. Fields, in order: CDR3 protein, CDR3 DNA, J gene, D gene, V gene, clone size. A D gene is named only where the DNA matches it firmly. Some rows mark clone size as missing; the rest say once, few, many or name a class of expanded clone.

CASSLEMAATVQYF,TGTGCCAGCAGCTTAGAGATGGCAGCCACTGTGCAGTACTTC,TRBJ2-5,.,TRBV7-9,.
CASSSTGSTEAFF,TGTGCCAGCAGCTCAACAGGGTCCACTGAAGCTTTCTTT,TRBJ1-1,.,TRBV11-3,.
CASSEHRDYPTDTQYF,TGTGCCAGCAGTGAACATCGGGACTACCCCACAGATACGCAGTATTTT,TRBJ2-3,TRBD2,TRBV9,.
CASSRRSLGVLGQPQHF,TGCGCCAGCAGCCGCCGTTCCCTGGGGGTTCTGGGTCAGCCCCAGCATTTT,TRBJ1-5,.,TRBV4-3,.
CASSSRTGHSYEQYF,TGTGCCAGCAGCAGTCGGACAGGGCACTCCTACGAGCAGTACTTC,TRBJ2-7,TRBD1,TRBV7-9,.
CASSHIVTDNQPQHF,TGTGCCAGCAGCCATATCGTGACAGACAATCAGCCCCAGCATTTT,TRBJ1-5,.,TRBV6-1,.
CAIRTDRAFDGYTF,TGTGCCATCAGAACGGACAGGGCTTTCGATGGCTACACCTTC,TRBJ1-2,TRBD1,TRBV10-3,few
CASSHPMEDGYEQYF,TGTGCCAGCAGCCATCCGATGGAAGATGGGTACGAGCAGTACTTC,TRBJ2-7,.,TRBV7-9,.
CASAQSWGGYGYTF,TGTGCTAGTGCCCAATCTTGGGGGGGCTATGGCTACACCTTC,TRBJ1-2,.,TRBV12-5,.
CASSPGRGSSYEQYF,TGTGCCAGCAGCCCAGGGAGGGGTAGCTCCTACGAGCAGTACTTC,TRBJ2-7,TRBD2,TRBV5-4,once
CASSLGPGQGTEAFF,TGTGCCAGCAGCTTAGGTCCGGGGCAGGGGACTGAAGCTTTCTTT,TRBJ1-1,.,TRBV7-2,.
CSVDGGDTNNEQFF,TGCAGCGTTGATGGGGGAGATACCAACAATGAGCAGTTCTTC,TRBJ2-1,.,TRBV29-1,.
CASSQPPGIGQETQYF,TGCGCCAGCAGCCAACCTCCGGGAATAGGTCAAGAGACCCAGTACTTC,TRBJ2-5,.,TRBV4-1,.
CASSLRDGTYNEQFF,TGTGCCAGCAGTTTAAGAGACGGAACCTACAATGAGCAGTTCTTC,TRBJ2-1,.,TRBV27,.
CASSQPSYEQYF,TGTGCCAGCAGCCAACCCAGCTACGAGCAGTACTTC,TRBJ2-7,.,TRBV7-9,.
CASSPRQNRVGTDTQYF,TGCGCCAGCAGCCCAAGGCAAAACAGGGTGGGCACAGATACGCAGTATTTT,TRBJ2-3,.,TRBV4-1,.
CASSRPSGKAGELFF,TGTGCCAGCAGCCGTCCTAGCGGCAAGGCCGGGGAGCTGTTTTTT,TRBJ2-2,TRBD2,TRBV7-9,.
CASSPRYNEQFF,TGTGCCAGCAGCCCCCGTTACAATGAGCAGTTCTTC,TRBJ2-1,.,TRBV4-2,.
CASSGSTPYEQYF,TGTGCCAGCAGTGGTAGTACACCTTACGAGCAGTACTTC,TRBJ2-7,.,TRBV7-9,.
CAWLDPGRSYNSPLHF,TGTGCCTGGCTCGATCCAGGGAGGTCCTATAATTCACCCCTCCACTTT,TRBJ1-6,.,TRBV30,.
CASSPFAGGPGEQYF,TGTGCCAGCAGTCCCTTTGCGGGGGGGCCGGGCGAGCAGTACTTC,TRBJ2-7,TRBD2,TRBV6-5,.
CASSLGARDRALMEQYF,TGTGCCAGCAGCTTAGGAGCCCGGGACAGGGCTCTCATGGAGCAGTACTTC,TRBJ2-7,TRBD1,TRBV7-9,.
CASSYSRGSNSPLHF,TGTGCCAGCAGTTACTCGAGGGGTAGTAATTCACCCCTCCACTTT,TRBJ1-6,.,TRBV6-5,.
CASSPTGTGEAYNEQFF,TGCGCCAGCAGCCCGACTGGGACAGGGGAGGCATACAATGAGCAGTTCTTC,TRBJ2-1,TRBD1,TRBV4-3,.
CASSLEGAEQYF,TGTGCCAGCAGCTTGGAGGGGGCCGAGCAGTACTTC,TRBJ2-7,.,TRBV4-2,.
CASRDEGLSYEQYF,TGCGCCAGCAGAGATGAGGGACTAAGCTACGAGCAGTACTTC,TRBJ2-7,TRBD2,TRBV10-2,.
CASSQVVGSRQPQHF,TGCGCCAGCAGCCAAGTGGTTGGGAGTCGACAGCCCCAGCATTTT,TRBJ1-5,.,TRBV4-1,once
CASSPRDRGRDGYTF,TGTGCCAGCAGCCCCCGGGACAGGGGACGAGATGGCTACACCTTC,TRBJ1-2,TRBD1,TRBV28,.
CASSLPGSLYEQYF,TGTGCCAGCAGCTTGCCGGGTTCCCTCTACGAGCAGTACTTC,TRBJ2-7,.,TRBV5-4,once
CASSLNGQGVPEAFF,TGTGCCAGCAGTTTAAATGGACAGGGGGTCCCTGAAGCTTTCTTT,TRBJ1-1,TRBD1,TRBV27,.
CASSPHPGSYEQYF,TGTGCCAGCAGCCCTCATCCAGGGTCCTACGAGCAGTACTTC,TRBJ2-7,.,TRBV13,once
CATSRDWEGSYNEQFF,TGTGCCACCAGCAGAGATTGGGAGGGGTCCTACAATGAGCAGTTCTTC,TRBJ2-1,TRBD2,TRBV15,.
CASSPPNYEQYF,TGTGCCAGCAGCCCTCCAAACTACGAGCAGTACTTC,TRBJ2-7,.,TRBV11-1,.
CASSLSGHQPQHF,TGTGCCAGCAGTTTGTCAGGCCATCAGCCCCAGCATTTT,TRBJ1-5,.,TRBV27,.
CASSQDLTFQETQYF,TGCGCCAGCAGCCAAGATCTCACGTTTCAAGAGACCCAGTACTTC,TRBJ2-5,.,TRBV4-3,.
CAITGGRGNEQFF,TGTGCCATCACCGGGGGGAGGGGCAATGAGCAGTTCTTC,TRBJ2-1,TRBD2,TRBV10-3,.
CAVGQGVRDTIYF,TGTGCCGTGGGGCAGGGGGTTAGGGACACCATATATTTT,TRBJ1-3,TRBD1,TRBV7-8,.
CASGFQSTNEKLFF,TGTGCTAGTGGATTCCAGTCAACTAATGAAAAACTGTTTTTT,TRBJ1-4,.,TRBV12-5,.
CASSQFLRGYTF,TGTGCCAGCAGCCAATTCCTTCGCGGCTACACCTTC,TRBJ1-2,.,TRBV14,.
CASMGGAPEAFF,TGCGCCAGCATGGGGGGGGCCCCTGAAGCTTTCTTT,TRBJ1-1,.,TRBV4-1,medium-sized
CASSDVEGADEQFF,TGTGCCAGCAGTGATGTAGAGGGGGCCGATGAGCAGTTCTTC,TRBJ2-1,TRBD1,TRBV6-4,.
CASSLEGSNQPQHF,TGTGCCAGCAGCTTGGAAGGAAGCAATCAGCCCCAGCATTTT,TRBJ1-5,.,TRBV5-8,.
CASSQVWTAVVGEQYF,TGCGCCAGCAGCCAAGTCTGGACCGCCGTAGTGGGCGAGCAGTACTTC,TRBJ2-7,.,TRBV4-1,medium-sized
CARSLAGTGVSSSNQPQHF,TGTGCCAGAAGCTTGGCCGGGACAGGGGTGTCGAGTAGCAATCAGCCCCAGCATTTT,TRBJ1-5,TRBD1,TRBV5-3,.
CASSQAASGANVLTF,TGTGCCAGCAGCCAAGCCGCCTCTGGGGCCAACGTCCTGACTTTC,TRBJ2-6,.,TRBV4-2,.
CASSERASGRLYNEQFF,TGTGCCAGCAGTGAAAGGGCTAGCGGGAGGCTGTACAATGAGCAGTTCTTC,TRBJ2-1,TRBD2,TRBV2,once
CAWSVAHSSYNEQFF,TGTGCCTGGAGTGTCGCCCACAGCTCCTACAATGAGCAGTTCTTC,TRBJ2-1,.,TRBV30,.
CASSTQGQGYTF,TGTGCCAGCAGTACCCAGGGGCAAGGCTACACCTTC,TRBJ1-2,.,TRBV27,.
CASSQALWAPGGTARMGGYTF,TGTGCCAGCAGCCAAGCTTTGTGGGCTCCAGGTGGGACAGCAAGAATGGGTGGCTACACCTTC,TRBJ1-2,TRBD1,TRBV4-2,.
CASSLGDGEAFF,TGTGCCAGCAGCTTAGGGGACGGTGAAGCTTTCTTT,TRBJ1-1,.,TRBV7-9,once
CASSIGLAPNYEQYF,TGTGCCAGTAGTATTGGGCTAGCACCTAACTACGAGCAGTACTTC,TRBJ2-7,.,TRBV19,few
CASSEVRAGVLADTQYF,TGTGCCAGCAGTGAGGTTCGCGCGGGAGTTCTGGCAGATACGCAGTATTTT,TRBJ2-3,TRBD2,TRBV2,.
CASSFGQYTEAFF,TGTGCCAGCAGTTTCGGCCAGTACACTGAAGCTTTCTTT,TRBJ1-1,.,TRBV6-5,.
CASSPKGRGGTGELFF,TGTGCCAGCAGCCCCAAGGGCAGGGGTGGCACCGGGGAGCTGTTTTTT,TRBJ2-2,.,TRBV7-8,.
CASSLAGQGTRYGYTF,TGTGCCAGCAGCTTGGCCGGACAGGGGACGAGGTATGGCTACACCTTC,TRBJ1-2,TRBD1,TRBV4-2,.
CASSYGETQYF,TGTGCCAGCAGTTACGGGGAGACCCAGTACTTC,TRBJ2-5,.,TRBV6-5,once
CATYGTPFWAPDTQYF,TGTGCCACTTACGGGACTCCATTCTGGGCGCCAGATACGCAGTATTTT,TRBJ2-3,.,TRBV7-2,.